The 10 T cell receptor beta chains presented below share a single source sample, sequenced in a study of blood T cell repertoires in COVID-19. Using immunoSEQ multiplex PCR, the repertoire was profiled, and TCRdb retains in-frame clones only, with some absent. The table lists approximately 100,000 clones, 80% to 90% of them singletons. Sequenced sample: peripheral blood. These receptors were obtained from a woman of 80 years or more with active COVID-19.

V is TRBV7-2 and J is TRBJ2-1, with TRBD2 identical over 15 bases. The CDR3 is 16 residues long. The V gene end was trimmed by 1 base and the J gene end by 7 bases; junction bases not matched to a gene: 2. Per the germline V gene, CDR1 is SGHTA and CDR2 is FQGNSA. The CDR3: CASSLVGTSGRNEQFF. CDR3 nucleotides: TGTGCCAGCAGCTTAGTCGGGACTAGCGGGAGGAATGAGCAGTTCTTC.

The rearrangement uses TRBV7-2 and TRBJ2-3, with TRBD1 identical over 10 bases. The germline gives CDR1 SGHTA, CDR2 FQGNSA. V trimming: 3 bases; J trimming: 3 bases; junction bases outside the gene matches: 6. The CDR3 is 16 residues long. The CDR3, as DNA: TGTGCCAGCAGCTTGACAGGGGGCGATTTTACAGATACGCAGTATTTT. It yields the protein CASSLTGGDFTDTQYF. The full variable domain, completed using reference TRBV7-2 and TRBJ2-3, is GAGVSQSPSNKVTEKGKDVELRCDPISGHTALYWYRQSLGQGLEFLIYFQGNSAPDKSGLPSDRFSAERTGGSVSTLTIQRTQQEDSAVYLCASSLTGGDFTDTQYFGPGTRLTVL.

The chain carries TRBV7-2 and TRBJ2-7, with 13 positions matching TRBD2. The germline CDR1 and CDR2 sequences are SGHTA and FQGNSA. The trim removed 5 bases at V and 2 bases at J, leaving 6 bases unmatched. The CDR3 consists of 16 residues. Here the CDR3 DNA reads TGTGCCAGCAGCCTAGGGACTAGCGGGAACGCCTACGAGCAGTACTTC. It is translated as CASSLGTSGNAYEQYF.

This chain's CDR3 is CASSRTSGRGADDTQYF. The CDR3 DNA reads as TGTGCCAGCAGCCGAACTAGCGGGAGAGGGGCCGACGATACGCAGTATTTT. This chain uses TRBV28 with TRBJ2-3; 11 bases map to TRBD2. J was trimmed by 6 bases and V by 6 bases; bases with no gene match: 14. The CDR3 has 17 residues. The V gene's germline CDR1 is MDHEN and CDR2 SYDVKM.

CDR3: CAWIPPAGGQETQYF. The DNA of the CDR3 is TGTGCCTGGATCCCACCGGCGGGAGGCCAGGAGACCCAGTACTTC. The V gene is TRBV30, the J gene TRBJ2-5, with 8 bases identical to TRBD2. V lost 4 bases and J lost 5; bases outside the gene matches: 12. CDR1 and CDR2 (germline): GTSNPN, SVGIG (reference sequence). The CDR3 length is 15 residues.

This chain joins TRBV5-4 and TRBJ2-5, with a weak D call TRBD2 (6 bases). Trimming left V 4 bases short and J 5 bases short, with 15 bases between. Germline CDR1 and CDR2: SGHNT and YYREEE (reference sequence). The CDR3 totals 14 residues. As DNA, the CDR3 is TGTGCCAGCAGCCGGAAATCGGGAGCTGAGACCCAGTACTTC. Translating it yields CASSRKSGAETQYF. The whole variable domain, filled in from reference TRBV5-4 and TRBJ2-5, reads ETGVTQSPTHLIKTRGQQVTLRCSSQSGHNTVSWYQQALGQGPQFIFQYYREEENGRGNFPPRFSGLQFPNYSSELNVNALELDDSALYLCASSRKSGAETQYFGPGTRLLVL.

This chain joins TRBV29-1 and TRBJ2-7, with 8 bases fitting TRBD1. Germline lookup yields CDR1 SQVTM and CDR2 ANQGSEA. V lost 6 bases to trimming and J lost 6 bases; unmatched junction nucleotides: 19. This CDR3 spans 16 amino acids. Here the CDR3 reads CSVRAVDRVVKCEQYF. The CDR3 region has the DNA TGCAGCGTGAGAGCCGTGGACAGGGTGGTAAAGTGCGAGCAGTACTTC.

The CDR3 loop reads CASSQDSWGRAKNIQYF. Here the CDR3 DNA reads TGCGCCAGCAGCCAAGATTCGTGGGGGAGGGCCAAAAACATTCAGTACTTC. The rearrangement joins TRBV4-3 to TRBJ2-4; D is possibly TRBD2 (6 bases). The V and J ends lost 0 bases and 1 base respectively, with 13 bases between them. The germline V gene has CDR1 LGHNA and CDR2 YSLEER. This CDR3 contains 17 residues.

The chain recombines TRBV5-1 with TRBJ1-5; D gene unclear. The germline V gene has CDR1 SGHRS and CDR2 YFSETQ. The CDR3 sequence is 15 residues long. Trimming shortened V by 0 bases and J by 2 bases, and 9 bases separated the two germline ends. In DNA, the CDR3 is TGCGCCAGCAGCTTGGAACCCGGGGGCAATCAGCCCCAGCATTTT. As protein: CASSLEPGGNQPQHF.

The chain combines TRBV30 with TRBJ2-1, with 7 bases that match TRBD2. The CDR3 contains 14 residues. V was pared by 3 bases and J by 8 bases, with 10 bases of the junction left unmatched. Germline lookup yields CDR1 GTSNPN and CDR2 SVGIG (reference sequence). In DNA form, the CDR3 reads TGTGCCTGGAGAGCCGCGGGAGCGAGGGATGAGCAGTTCTTC. This codes for CAWRAAGARDEQFF.